A single sample is the source of the 28 T cell receptor beta chains below, sequenced in a study of shared clonotypes between healthy human individuals. CD45RO-negative, CCR7-positively selected cells formed the naive CD8 fraction, excluding terminally differentiated effector memory CD45RA+ cells. Measured with immunoSEQ multiplex PCR; TCRdb has only the in-frame clones, and not every one. The data hold 2 million or so clones, with roughly 95% observed a single time. What was sequenced was naive CD8+ T cells sorted from blood. These receptors came from a man between 18 and 29 years old in good health.

The rearrangement links TRBV6-6 to TRBJ2-7; a possible D gene is TRBD2 (5 bases). The CDR3 spans 15 residues. V shed 2 bases and J shed 0 bases, with 11 bases lying between them. From germline, CDR1 is MNHNY and CDR2 SVGAGI (reference sequence). The CDR3 nucleotides are TGTGCCAGCAGTTACCCCGAAGGAGGCTCCTACGAGCAGTACTTC. Amino acids: CASSYPEGGSYEQYF.

This sequence joins TRBV27 and TRBJ2-2, with 7 bases aligning to TRBD2. Germline CDR1 MNHEY, CDR2 SMNVEV (reference sequence). V lost 3 bases and J lost 4; bases outside the gene matches: 5. The CDR3 consists of 15 residues. For the CDR3, the DNA is TGTGCCAGCAGTTTTGTGGGAGGGGCCACCGGGGAGCTGTTTTTT. Amino acids: CASSFVGGATGELFF.

As concerns this clone: The sample holds other DNA sequences that translate to the same CDR3. V and J are TRBV5-4 and TRBJ2-2; D is ambiguous. The CDR3 is 12 amino acids. Germline assignment: CDR1 SGHNT and CDR2 YYREEE (reference sequence). Trimming removed 0 bases from V and 6 bases from J, with 3 bases in between. The chain's CDR3 is CASSLVSGELFF. CDR3 bases: TGTGCCAGCAGCTTGGTATCCGGGGAGCTGTTTTTT.

V gene TRBV6-5 combines with J gene TRBJ2-1; a weak D match, TRBD2 (5 bases). This CDR3 comprises 15 residues. Germline-derived CDR1 and CDR2 are MNHEY and SVGAGI. V was trimmed by 7 bases and J by 7 bases, leaving 20 bases between them. CDR3 sequence (DNA): TGTGCCAGCAAACTCATTGGGCTAGCTGTTAATGAGCAGTTCTTC. Protein sequence: CASKLIGLAVNEQFF.

J is TRBJ2-2 and V is TRBV13; TRBD2 is a possible D gene (6 bases). The germline CDR1 and CDR2 sequences are PRHDT and FYEKMQ (reference sequence). The length of the CDR3 is 17 residues. V lost 1 base to trimming and J lost 4 bases, with 16 bases between them. For the CDR3, the DNA is TGTGCCAGCAGCTTAGAATCTGGGCGGGGATTCACCGGGGAGCTGTTTTTT. Residues: CASSLESGRGFTGELFF. Full variable domain (rest looked up from reference TRBV13 and TRBJ2-2): AAGVIQSPRHLIKEKRETATLKCYPIPRHDTVYWYQQGPGQDPQFLISFYEKMQSDKGSIPDRFSAQQFSDYHSELNMSSLELGDSALYFCASSLESGRGFTGELFFGEGSRLTVL.

This chain uses TRBV28 with TRBJ2-7; 7 bases are a match to TRBD1. This CDR3 comprises 14 residues. The V gene end was trimmed by 4 bases and the J gene end by 1 base; junction bases not matched to a gene: 4. Germline V CDR1 and CDR2: MDHEN, SYDVKM. The CDR3 spells CASSWTGFSYEQYF. Written as DNA, the CDR3 is TGTGCCAGCAGTTGGACAGGCTTTTCCTACGAGCAGTACTTC.

Note on this clone: At one end, the junction sequence differs from germline, possibly due to a read error. This sequence joins TRBV4-1 and TRBJ2-7; unclear D gene. Germline V lookup: CDR1 MGHRA, CDR2 YSYEKL. The CDR3 is 15 residues long. In nucleotides, the CDR3 is TGCGCCAGCAGCCAAGAGAACAGACGGACCGCCAATAGGGACTTC. This encodes CASSQENRRTANRDF.

This sequence joins TRBV9 and TRBJ2-7; 9 bases line up with TRBD1. CDR1 and CDR2 from the germline V gene are SGDLS and YYNGEE. The V and J ends lost 4 bases and 3 bases, in that order; junction bases with no gene match: 5. The CDR3 runs 14 residues. For the CDR3, the DNA is TGTGCCAGCAGCTGGGACAGGGAGGGCTACGAGCAGTACTTC. As protein: CASSWDREGYEQYF.

The genes are TRBV27 and TRBJ2-7; possibly TRBD2 for D (5 bases). This CDR3 contains 14 residues. CDR1 and CDR2 from the germline V gene are MNHEY and SMNVEV (reference sequence). V lost 3 bases and J 4 bases, leaving 13 bases between the germline ends. CDR3 in amino acids: CASSFDGVLYEQYF. The CDR3 DNA reads as TGTGCCAGCAGTTTTGACGGGGTATTGTACGAGCAGTACTTC.

Only one count was recorded for this clone. The chain's CDR3 is CASRLVKGTANYGYTF. The CDR3 DNA sequence: TGCGCCAGCAGGCTAGTTAAAGGGACAGCCAACTATGGCTACACCTTC. The gene calls are TRBV23-1 and TRBJ1-2; 7 nucleotides line up with TRBD1. TRBV23-1 is noted as an ORF with a role that remains uncertain. J gave up 2 bases and V 6 bases, and 12 bases lay outside the gene matches. CDR3 size: 16 residues.

The J gene is TRBJ2-2, the V gene TRBV29-1, with D perhaps TRBD2 (5 bases). With 6 bases removed from V and 0 bases from J, the gap between germline ends came to 8 bases. The CDR3 is made up of 13 amino acids. Germline values: CDR1 SQVTM, CDR2 ANQGSEA. This CDR3 is CSVLVSNTGELFF. The CDR3 region has the DNA TGCAGCGTACTAGTGTCGAACACCGGGGAGCTGTTTTTT.

The chain is built from TRBV6-5 and TRBJ1-2; D unclear. CDR1 and CDR2 (germline): MNHEY, SVGAGI. Trimming left V 5 bases short and J 7 bases short, with 14 bases between. The CDR3 totals 13 residues. The CDR3 sequence is CASSQSPNTGYTF. Written as DNA, the CDR3 is TGTGCCAGCAGTCAATCCCCGAACACTGGCTACACCTTC.

This rearrangement joins TRBV7-9 to TRBJ2-7, with D perhaps given as TRBD1 or TRBD2 (6 bases each). Germline-derived CDR1 and CDR2 are SEHNR and FQNEAQ (reference sequence). Trimming stripped 4 bases from V and 3 bases from J, with 13 bases between. The CDR3 consists of 14 residues. CDR3 loop: CASSSGGTLYEQYF. The CDR3 nucleotides read TGTGCCAGCAGCTCCGGAGGGACACTCTACGAGCAGTACTTC.

The V and J genes are TRBV27 and TRBJ2-5; D is unresolved. V lost 0 bases, J lost 0 bases, and 2 bases lay in between. CDR1 is MNHEY, CDR2 SMNVEV, per germline (reference sequence). The CDR3 has 13 amino acids. The CDR3 is CASSLSNQETQYF. CDR3 sequence (DNA): TGTGCCAGCAGTTTATCAAACCAAGAGACCCAGTACTTC.

The J gene is TRBJ2-7, the V gene TRBV4-1; no clear D. Germline CDR1 reads MGHRA; CDR2 reads YSYEKL. This CDR3 has 12 amino acids. Trimming removed 5 bases from V and 0 bases from J, with 5 bases in between. The CDR3 DNA sequence: TGCGCCAGCAGCGATTACTCCTACGAGCAGTACTTC. The encoded protein is CASSDYSYEQYF.

This chain links TRBV11-2 with TRBJ2-7; possible D gene TRBD2, 7 bases. V shed 5 bases and J shed 3 bases, with 17 bases lying between them. CDR3 length: 15 amino acids. The germline gives CDR1 SGHAT, CDR2 FQNNGV. Written as DNA, the CDR3 is TGTGCCAGCAGCAATATGACTAGCAGGGGCTACGAGCAGTACTTC. Translated, it gives CASSNMTSRGYEQYF.

The chain recombines TRBV28 with TRBJ2-1, with D possibly being TRBD2 (6 bases). The CDR3 sequence is 15 residues long. The V and J ends lost 2 bases and 6 bases respectively, with 14 bases between them. CDR1 and CDR2 from the germline V gene are MDHEN and SYDVKM. In DNA, the CDR3 is TGTGCCAGCAGTTTAAGGGGACTTAGTTCCAATGAGCAGTTCTTC. Translated: CASSLRGLSSNEQFF.

On this clone itself: The sample carries other DNA sequences with the same CDR3. V gene TRBV7-9 combines with J gene TRBJ2-7; no clear D. Looked up from germline, CDR1 is SEHNR and CDR2 is FQNEAQ (reference sequence). Trimming removed 1 base from V and 4 bases from J, with 8 bases in between. There are 13 residues in the CDR3. The CDR3 here is CASSLGTLYEQYF. The CDR3 DNA is TGTGCCAGCAGCTTAGGGACGCTTTACGAGCAGTACTTC.

For this clone: Other DNA sequences in the same sample also yield this CDR3. The chain employs TRBV15 and TRBJ2-1; 7 positions match TRBD1. This CDR3 is 14 amino acids long. The V segment lost 0 bases and the J segment 4 bases; nucleotides outside the gene matches: 0. The germline gives CDR1 LNHNV, CDR2 YYDKDF (reference sequence). CDR3 coding DNA: TGTGCCACCAGCAGAGACAGGGGGTACAATGAGCAGTTCTTC. Translating it yields CATSRDRGYNEQFF.

This chain joins TRBV9 and TRBJ2-2, with TRBD2 matching over 8 bases. The CDR3 sequence is 16 residues long. Trimming removed 3 bases from V and 6 bases from J; junction bases left unmatched: 10. Looked up from germline, CDR1 is SGDLS and CDR2 is YYNGEE. The CDR3 loop reads CASSGSGTSISGELFF. CDR3 nucleotides: TGTGCCAGCAGCGGATCAGGGACTAGTATATCCGGGGAGCTGTTTTTT.

V is TRBV29-1 and J is TRBJ2-7, with unresolved D. This CDR3 has 14 amino acids. Germline V lookup: CDR1 SQVTM, CDR2 ANQGSEA. The V end was cut by 4 bases, the J end by 0 bases, with 13 bases between. The CDR3 nucleotides are TGCAGCGTTGGGGATCAGGATGGCTCCTACGAGCAGTACTTC. Translating gives CSVGDQDGSYEQYF.

The chain couples TRBV4-3 to TRBJ1-2; weak D call: TRBD1 (6 bases). There are 16 residues in the CDR3. From germline, CDR1 is LGHNA and CDR2 YSLEER. V was trimmed by 5 bases and J by 0 bases, leaving 16 bases between them. CDR3 region: CASSFDGDKPNYGYTF. In DNA form, the CDR3 reads TGCGCCAGCAGCTTCGACGGGGACAAACCTAACTATGGCTACACCTTC.

The count of this clone is one. This chain uses TRBV6-6 with TRBJ2-3; 12 bases align to TRBD2. The CDR3 consists of 15 residues. Germline lookup yields CDR1 MNHNY and CDR2 SVGAGI (reference sequence). With V trimmed by 4 bases and J by 5 bases, 4 bases remained unmatched. CDR3 amino acids: CASSSLAGGQDTQYF. The CDR3, as DNA: TGTGCCAGCAGTTCCCTAGCGGGGGGGCAAGATACGCAGTATTTT.

The J gene is TRBJ1-1, the V gene TRBV6-5; tentative D call: TRBD1 (6 bases). Trimming shortened V by 6 bases and J by 6 bases, and 11 bases separated the two germline ends. From germline, CDR1 is MNHEY and CDR2 SVGAGI. This CDR3 region has 12 residues. The CDR3 DNA is TGTGCCAGCAGCCAGGGGCTGGCTGAAGCTTTCTTT. Protein product: CASSQGLAEAFF.

V usage is TRBV7-9 and J usage is TRBJ1-1, with 10 bases identical to TRBD1. Germline V lookup: CDR1 SEHNR, CDR2 FQNEAQ (reference sequence). The V gene end was trimmed by 5 bases and the J gene end by 5 bases; junction bases not matched to a gene: 5. CDR3 length equals 14 residues. The DNA of the CDR3 is TGTGCCAGCAGCACCCGGACAGGGGGAACTGAAGCTTTCTTT. Encoded protein: CASSTRTGGTEAFF.

This rearrangement joins TRBV10-3 to TRBJ1-1, with 7 bases matching TRBD1. Trimming removed 10 bases from V and 0 bases from J; junction bases left unmatched: 11. CDR1 is ENHRY and CDR2 is SYGVKD in the germline V gene. The CDR3 sequence is 15 residues long. The CDR3 reads CATKDREWVNTEAFF. The CDR3, as DNA: TGTGCCACCAAAGACAGGGAGTGGGTGAACACTGAAGCTTTCTTT.

Concerning this clone itself: Within the sample, other DNA sequences also encode this same CDR3. The chain couples TRBV27 to TRBJ1-1; D is uncertain. V shed 2 bases and J shed 8 bases, with 6 bases lying between them. CDR1 is MNHEY, CDR2 SMNVEV, per germline (reference sequence). The CDR3 runs to 11 residues. The CDR3 DNA reads as TGTGCCAGCAGTTTAGGGGAGGAAGCTTTCTTT. Its protein product is CASSLGEEAFF.

This chain uses TRBV2 with TRBJ2-7; D is ambiguous. CDR1 is SNHLY and CDR2 is FYNNEI in the germline V gene. V was cut by 3 bases and J by 0 bases, with 15 bases left in between. This CDR3 has 16 residues. CDR3 protein: CASSEDGSYDSYEQYF. CDR3 coding DNA: TGTGCCAGCAGTGAGGACGGATCCTACGACTCCTACGAGCAGTACTTC.